The entry that follows covers one T cell receptor beta chain sequence. Its target is not known. The sample originates from a study of T cell repertoires in cytomegalovirus infection. Whole-study context: CMV epitopes in the study were HLA-C-restricted (recently identified) and HLA-B-restricted (well studied). Indications of both CMV infection and matching HLA type were provided by public TCR beta signatures. Study conclusions and caveats: Carriers of CMV plus the relevant HLA were identified by cumulative public TCR beta family frequency. In two of eight donors, the top clonotype was HLA-C-restricted CMV-specific.

TCRdb reanalysed the reads using MiXCR and keeps one entry per CDR3 protein. This table holds 900,000 to 950,000 distinct CDR3 sequences, under 40% found once. This sequence originates from a human donor in good health (CMV status not recorded). Some clones in this sample may be carry-over from other donors' samples. The sequencing here drew on cultured CD8+ T cells from PBMCs, taken from culture after CMV antigen stimulation.

The CDR3 DNA is TGTGCCAGTAGTGGAGGACTAGCGGGGGTTCAGGAGCAGTTCTTC. Its translation: CASSGGLAGVQEQFF. This sequence joins TRBV19 and TRBJ2-1, with 13 bases that match TRBD2. Germline V gene lookup returns CDR1 LNHDA and CDR2 SQIVND (reference sequence). The CDR3 consists of 15 residues. Losses at the gene ends were 5 bases for V and 10 bases for J; bases not matched to a gene: 8.